The rows below give T cell receptor beta chains drawn from one sample of a study of CD8 T cells in ankylosing spondylitis. TCRdb re-called the 5' RACE reads with MiXCR, one entry per CDR3 protein. The sample carries some 450,000 distinct CDR3 sequences, under 20% recorded once. Specimen: blood, either unsorted or a sorted T cell fraction (not recorded which). These receptors were collected from a male donor with ankylosing spondylitis. Both conserved end residues are part of each CDR3. The D gene is left open where the match is weak. Size is stated for part of the rows, as once, few or many counts, or as a class when the clone is expanded.

v_call,j_call,clone_size,d_call,cdr3_nt,cdr3_aa
TRBV5-1,TRBJ1-1,.,.,TGCGCCAGCAGCGGAACCGGGACACACGCTGAAGCTTTCTTT,CASSGTGTHAEAFF
TRBV7-3,TRBJ2-3,.,TRBD1,TGTGCCAGCAGTCTTACGGGACAGGGAAACACAGATACGCAGTATTTT,CASSLTGQGNTDTQYF
TRBV5-1,TRBJ2-7,once,.,TGCGCCAGCAGCCGTCCGGGGGACAGGGCGGGAGGCGAGCAGTACTTC,CASSRPGDRAGGEQYF
TRBV29-1,TRBJ1-1,.,.,TGCAGCGTTGGTGCACGGGGGAACACTGAAGCTTTCTTT,CSVGARGNTEAFF
TRBV20-1,TRBJ2-7,.,TRBD2,TGCAGTGCGCAACTAGCGGGAGTACCCTACGAGCAGTACTTC,CSAQLAGVPYEQYF
TRBV20-1,TRBJ1-5,few,.,TGCAGTGCTAGTGTCAAGGGGAGCCAGCATTTT,CSASVKGSQHF
TRBV29-1,TRBJ1-2,few,.,TGCAGCGCCCGGATTCTCCGGGGCTACACCTTC,CSARILRGYTF
TRBV6-6,TRBJ1-1,few,TRBD1,TGTGCCAGCAGTACTGGACAGGGTTCGGAGGCTTTCTTT,CASSTGQGSEAFF
TRBV2,TRBJ2-2,.,TRBD2,TGTGCCAGCACCCCTCGTGCGGGGGGGGGCGGGGAGCTGTTTTTT,CASTPRAGGGGELFF
TRBV6-1,TRBJ2-5,few,TRBD2,TGTGCCAGCAGCACCTTACTAGCGCGGGTCGGTGGAGAGACCCAGTACTTC,CASSTLLARVGGETQYF
TRBV4-2,TRBJ1-3,few,.,TGTGCCAGCAGCCCCACAGCATACCTCTCTGGAAACACCATATATTTT,CASSPTAYLSGNTIYF
TRBV11-3,TRBJ1-2,.,.,TGTGCCAGCAGCTTAGGAGGACTCGGCTACACCTTC,CASSLGGLGYTF
TRBV19,TRBJ1-2,.,.,TGTGCCAGTAGTATGGCAGATAACTATGGCTACACCTTC,CASSMADNYGYTF
TRBV29-1,TRBJ1-1,.,.,TGCAGCGTTGTCGGACAGTTGAACACTGAAGCTTTCTTT,CSVVGQLNTEAFF
TRBV4-1,TRBJ1-3,.,TRBD1,TGCGCCAGCAGCCAAGAGGGGACAGGGACTGGAAACACCATATATTTT,CASSQEGTGTGNTIYF
TRBV20-1,TRBJ2-2,.,TRBD2,TGCAGTGCTAGAGTAGAGGGGCGGGAGGGCCTTCCGAACACCGGGGAGCTGTTTTTT,CSARVEGREGLPNTGELFF
TRBV28,TRBJ1-5,few,.,TGTGCCAGCAGTTTTGAGCTCGCCAATCAGCCCCAGCATTTT,CASSFELANQPQHF
TRBV6-5,TRBJ2-3,.,TRBD2,TGTGCCAGCAGTTACCGTGGCGGGGGGAGCACAGATACGCAGTATTTT,CASSYRGGGSTDTQYF
TRBV3-1,TRBJ1-1,.,.,TGTGCCAGCAGCCAAGATTGGGGGACAGAAGCTTTCTTT,CASSQDWGTEAFF
TRBV6-1,TRBJ2-1,.,TRBD2,TGTGCCAGCAGGGTTAGCGGGAGTGCCCCTTACAATGAGCAGTTCTTC,CASRVSGSAPYNEQFF
TRBV29-1,TRBJ1-2,.,.,TGCAGCGTTGACACGGAGAACTATGGCTACACCTTC,CSVDTENYGYTF
TRBV28,TRBJ1-2,.,.,TGTGCCAGCAGTCGAGGGGGGGAAGGCTACACCTTC,CASSRGGEGYTF
TRBV11-1,TRBJ1-1,.,.,TGTGCCAGCAGCCCCCAAGGACAGCCGGCATTT,CASSPQGQPAF
TRBV9,TRBJ2-6,.,.,TGTGCCAGCGGGCAGGCTGGGGCCAACGTCCTGACTTTC,CASGQAGANVLTF
TRBV14,TRBJ2-7,few,TRBD2,TGTGCCAGCAGCCCCGCCGGGACTAGCGGGAGGCCCTCCTACGAGCAGTACTTC,CASSPAGTSGRPSYEQYF
TRBV2,TRBJ2-2,.,TRBD2,TGTGCCAGCAGTATACTAGCGGGAGGGCCAACCGGGGAGCTGTTTTTT,CASSILAGGPTGELFF
TRBV30,TRBJ2-3,few,TRBD1,TGTGCCTGGAGTGTGGCAACAGGGGGCCGGACAGATACGCAGTATTTT,CAWSVATGGRTDTQYF
TRBV7-2,TRBJ2-5,.,.,TGTGCCAGCAGCTTAGTTCGGGGGAATCGGGAGACCCAGTACTTC,CASSLVRGNRETQYF
TRBV7-8,TRBJ2-7,few,TRBD2,TGTGCCAGCAGCTTAGACTCTAGCGGGAGCCCGTCCTACGAGCAGTACTTC,CASSLDSSGSPSYEQYF
TRBV6-1,TRBJ1-3,few,.,TGTGCCAGCAGATCCACCGGGACCTCTGGAAACACCATATATTTT,CASRSTGTSGNTIYF
TRBV5-5,TRBJ1-2,few,.,TGTGCCAGCAGCTTTTACCGTAACTATGGCTACACCTTC,CASSFYRNYGYTF
TRBV4-2,TRBJ2-2,.,TRBD2,TGTGCCAGCAGCGTAAAGACTAGCGGGAGATGGACCGGGGAGCTGTTTTTT,CASSVKTSGRWTGELFF
TRBV5-1,TRBJ1-6,.,.,TGCGCCAGCAGCCCGGGGGATTCACCCCTCCACTTT,CASSPGDSPLHF
TRBV24-1,TRBJ1-5,few,.,TGTGCCACCAGTGATACCGACTCTCCGCCCCAGCATTTT,CATSDTDSPPQHF
TRBV12-3/TRBV12-4,TRBJ2-3,.,.,TGTGCCAGCAGTGACTGGGGGGGCGGAAGCACAGATACGCAGTATTTT,CASSDWGGGSTDTQYF